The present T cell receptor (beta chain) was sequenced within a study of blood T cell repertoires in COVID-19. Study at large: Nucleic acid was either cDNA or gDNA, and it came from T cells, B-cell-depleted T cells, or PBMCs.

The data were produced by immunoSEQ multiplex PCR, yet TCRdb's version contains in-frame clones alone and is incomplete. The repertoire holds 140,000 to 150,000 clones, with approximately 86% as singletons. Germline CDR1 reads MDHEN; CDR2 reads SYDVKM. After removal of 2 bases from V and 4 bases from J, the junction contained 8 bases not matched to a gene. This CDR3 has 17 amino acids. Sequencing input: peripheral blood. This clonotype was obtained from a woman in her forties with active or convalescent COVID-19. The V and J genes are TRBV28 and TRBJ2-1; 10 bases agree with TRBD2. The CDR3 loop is CASSLVAGGAKYNEQFF. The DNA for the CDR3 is TGTGCCAGCAGTTTAGTAGCGGGAGGAGCGAAATACAATGAGCAGTTCTTC.